This T cell receptor (beta chain) was documented in a study of blood T cell repertoires in COVID-19. This clone came up once. Original data processing: Cell counts per sample came from amplifying reference gene primers. TCRdb's copy holds only in-frame clones and misses some; the assay was immunoSEQ multiplex PCR. The V and J calls and clone size were taken over from that table, and D and trimming were inferred from the DNA. The sample holds some 100,000 clones, 70% to 90% seen once. Input material: peripheral blood. The TCR originated in a woman in her 30s with acute or convalescent COVID-19.

In DNA, the CDR3 is TGCGCCAGCAGCCAAGCGGGACAGGGGAATCAGCCCCAGCATTTT. It is translated as CASSQAGQGNQPQHF. The rearrangement links TRBV4-1 to TRBJ1-5; 10 nucleotides agree with TRBD1. Germline CDR1 is MGHRA and CDR2 is YSYEKL. V shed 1 base and J 4 bases; nucleotides not matched to a gene: 1. This CDR3 has 15 residues.